Listed below are T cell receptor beta chains from one sample, sequenced in a study of blood T cell repertoires in COVID-19. Some clones are missing from TCRdb's copy, which holds only in-frame ones; the method was immunoSEQ multiplex PCR. The data contain some 200,000 clones, more than 75% of them seen just once; the ten biggest clones take up around 7.4%. Material for sequencing was PBMCs or T cells enriched from blood (not recorded which). These receptors were collected from a woman in her thirties or forties with acute COVID-19. Each CDR3 is given with its conserved first and last residue. The D gene is left open where the match is weak. Not every row has a clone size; where given, it reads once, few, many or a size class.

j_call | v_call | clone_size | d_call | cdr3_nt | cdr3_aa
TRBJ1-1 | TRBV3-1/TRBV3-2 | - | - | TGTGCCAGCAGCCTCGGACAGCGCACTGAAGCTTTCTTT | CASSLGQRTEAFF
TRBJ2-1 | TRBV6-2/TRBV6-3 | - | TRBD2 | TGTGCCAGCAGTTACGGGACTAGCGGGTACGCCTACAATGAGCAGTTCTTC | CASSYGTSGYAYNEQFF
TRBJ1-5 | TRBV6-1 | - | TRBD1 | TGTGCCAGCAGTGAGACAGGGGGCCTTTTGCCCCAGCATTTT | CASSETGGLLPQHF
TRBJ1-2 | TRBV19 | - | - | TGTGCCAGTAGTATCCTCGGGGGGGGAGCCGACTATGGCTACACCTTC | CASSILGGGADYGYTF
TRBJ2-7 | TRBV9 | - | TRBD2 | TGTGCCAGCAGCGTAGCTAGCGGGGGCCTCTACGAGCAGTACTTC | CASSVASGGLYEQYF
TRBJ2-7 | TRBV29-1 | - | TRBD1 | TGCAGCGTTGAGAGGGCTGGCGGGCCAGGGGGCTACGAGCAGTACTTC | CSVERAGGPGGYEQYF
TRBJ1-5 | TRBV28 | few | - | TGTGCCAGCTCAGGGTATAGCAATCAGCCCCAGCATTTT | CASSGYSNQPQHF
TRBJ2-1 | TRBV3-1/TRBV3-2 | - | TRBD2 | TGTGCCAGCAGCCAGACTAGCGGGAGGATTCACAATGAGCAGTTCTTC | CASSQTSGRIHNEQFF
TRBJ2-5 | TRBV9 | - | - | TGTGCCAGCAGCGTACGGGACTCGCCAAGAGATACCCAGTACTTC | CASSVRDSPRDTQYF
TRBJ1-2 | TRBV7-3 | - | TRBD1 | TGTGCCAGCAGCTTGGGACAGGGAAAATATGGCTACACCTTC | CASSLGQGKYGYTF
TRBJ1-2 | TRBV19 | - | TRBD1 | TGTGCCAGTAGTCCCGGGACAGTAAACTATGGCTACACCTTC | CASSPGTVNYGYTF
TRBJ1-2 | TRBV2 | - | TRBD1 | TGTGCCAGCACCGGGGCCGACAGGGCGGGCTACACCTTC | CASTGADRAGYTF
TRBJ1-5 | TRBV18 | - | TRBD1 | TGTGCCAGCTCACCTAACAGGGGTGCAGAGCAGCCCCAGCATTTT | CASSPNRGAEQPQHF
TRBJ2-2 | TRBV29-1 | - | - | TGCAGCGTTTCCCTAGCGCTGTCCGGGGAGCTGTTTTTT | CSVSLALSGELFF
TRBJ1-5 | TRBV9 | - | - | TGTGCCAGCAGCGGGAGCGACAGGTTCGGTCAGCCCCAGCATTTT | CASSGSDRFGQPQHF
TRBJ2-5 | TRBV2 | - | TRBD2 | TGTGCCAGCAGTGAGGACGGGGGGGGAGTTGAGACCCAGTACTTC | CASSEDGGGVETQYF
TRBJ1-1 | TRBV30 | few | - | TGTGCCTGGAGCCCACAGGTAACGAACACTGAAGCTTTCTTT | CAWSPQVTNTEAFF
TRBJ2-4 | TRBV11-3 | - | - | TGTGCCAGCAGCCCTACGGGGACACCGGGAAACATTCAGTACTTC | CASSPTGTPGNIQYF
TRBJ1-1 | TRBV2 | - | - | TGTGCCAGCACCCCCAGTCTGAACACTGAAGCTTTCTTT | CASTPSLNTEAFF
TRBJ2-4 | TRBV10-1 | few | - | TGCGCCAGCAGTGAGTCTGGAGGAAACATTCAGTACTTC | CASSESGGNIQYF
TRBJ2-5 | TRBV7-6 | - | TRBD2 | TGTGCCAGCAGCTTAGGGACTAGCATACAAGAGACCCAGTACTTC | CASSLGTSIQETQYF
TRBJ2-1 | TRBV5-8 | - | TRBD1 | TGTGCCAGCAGCATCCGACAGGGCCCAAACAATGAGCAGTTCTTC | CASSIRQGPNNEQFF
TRBJ1-5 | TRBV20-1 | - | TRBD1 | TGCAGTGCTAGAGATGCGGACAGGAAGCATTTT | CSARDADRKHF
TRBJ2-1 | TRBV3-1/TRBV3-2 | - | TRBD2 | TGTGCCAGCAGCCAAGTCGGGACTAGCGGGAGCTACTCCTACAATGAGCAGTTCTTC | CASSQVGTSGSYSYNEQFF
TRBJ1-6 | TRBV2 | - | - | TGTGCCAGCCAAGAACTCAGGAATGGTAATAATTCACCCCTCCACTTT | CASQELRNGNNSPLHF
TRBJ1-1 | TRBV6-5 | - | - | TGTGCCAGCAGTCCTCAGGGGTTCGAAGCTTTCTTT | CASSPQGFEAFF
TRBJ1-2 | TRBV12-3/TRBV12-4 | - | TRBD1 | TGTGCCAGCAGTTCGAACAGGGGGGGCTACACCTTC | CASSSNRGGYTF
TRBJ1-1 | TRBV6-5 | - | TRBD1 | TGTGCCAGCACAAGGGACAGAAACACTGAAGCTTTCTTT | CASTRDRNTEAFF
TRBJ1-6 | TRBV9 | - | TRBD1 | TGTGCCAGCAGCGAATCAGGGGGCGGGGGTGCTTCACCCCTCCACTTT | CASSESGGGGASPLHF
TRBJ1-5 | TRBV7-5 | - | - | TGTGCCAGAAGCTTAGTATACGGACAGGCAGATCAGCCCCAGCATTTT | CARSLVYGQADQPQHF
TRBJ1-3 | TRBV7-2 | - | TRBD1 | TGTGCCAGCAGCAACACAGGGGGCTCTGGAAACACCATATATTTT | CASSNTGGSGNTIYF
TRBJ2-7 | TRBV7-2 | - | TRBD2 | TGTGCCAGCAGCTCGACTAGCGGGGGGACCCCCCAGTACTTC | CASSSTSGGTPQYF
TRBJ1-1 | TRBV9 | - | TRBD1 | TGTGCCAGCAGCCTACAGGGGGCCGGCACTGAAGCTTTCTTT | CASSLQGAGTEAFF
TRBJ2-5 | TRBV7-2 | - | - | TGTGCCAGCACGGGGCCAGGGGGGTTAGAGACCCAGTACTTC | CASTGPGGLETQYF
TRBJ2-7 | TRBV7-6 | medium-sized | - | TGTGCCAGCAGCTTCACAGGGCGGTCCTACGAGCAGTACTTC | CASSFTGRSYEQYF
TRBJ1-6 | TRBV10-1 | few | TRBD1 | TGCGCCTCGTCCTGGCGGGTAATCGGACAGGCAATCTATAATTCACCCCTCCACTTT | CASSWRVIGQAIYNSPLHF
TRBJ1-3 | TRBV11-2 | few | - | TGTGCCAGCAGCTTGCATGCATCAGGGCCCGGAAACACCATATATTTT | CASSLHASGPGNTIYF